One T cell receptor (beta chain) is described in this entry. This clone was picked up a small number of times. The antigen it binds to is not known. Per-base qualities were not stored, and no clone one base away is much larger. This specimen includes other DNA sequences encoding the same CDR3. The data belong to a study of shared clonotypes between healthy human individuals (dated by TCRdb to the early 2020s). Describing the broader study: The cohort included three men and two women between 18 and 49 years of age. For each donor, three plates each were used for CD4 naive and CD4 memory, two plates were used for CD8 naive, and one plate was used for CD8 memory. Each donor's leukapheresis produced roughly between about 0.9 and 9.5 billion PBMCs. Different laboratories and diverse techniques were used to prepare libraries and sequence TCR repertoires, to increase sequencing depth and limit assay-specific biases. To estimate repertoire size and how much clonotype sharing occurs between individuals, the study deeply sequenced the blood TCR repertoires of several healthy adults.

General conclusions and limits of the study: Pairwise subsampling led to the expectation that sequencing depth would affect the degree of clonotype sharing among donors. When several donors were compared, the shared fraction of clonotypes was 5% to 6.5% for naive CD4, around 3.6% for naive CD8, roughly 2.3% for memory CD4, and around 0.37% for memory CD8. Compared with non-shared clonotypes, the clonotypes found in all four sorted-subset donors had higher generation probabilities. Because the study included a small number of donors, the genetic and exposure-history diversity represented was limited. Naive subsets generally had larger estimated clonotype richness than memory subsets. Sampling was limited to blood, and TCR repertoires in tissue likely differ from TCR repertoires in blood. Even with the large sequencing depth, rarefaction of the sorted-subset datasets indicated that sequencing was incomplete.

For the CD8 naive samples, CD45RO-negative cells were positively selected for CCR7, yielding a CD45RA+CCR7+ population from which TemRA cells were excluded. The donors were healthy, HIV-negative adults with no recently reported acute infections or vaccinations. Every donor was a Caucasian adult living in Nashville, Tennessee, USA. Blood was obtained by leukapheresis, after which PBMCs were separated by Ficoll-Histopaque density gradient centrifugation and cryopreserved in liquid nitrogen vapor phase. Purity and quantity of every magnetically sorted T cell population were checked by analytical flow cytometry. Each sorted fraction had its genomic DNA isolated and then quantified by UV absorbance on a Nanodrop 2000c. TCR CDR3 regions were amplified from genomic DNA by multiplex PCR using the deep immunoSEQ assay. For each cell subset, the extracted genomic DNA was distributed evenly across all wells of several immunoSEQ 96-well plates, and each plate served as one replicate. For sorted subsets, each replicate PCR was loaded with roughly 0.2 ug genomic DNA, equivalent to 32,000 or so T cell genomes. The purified libraries were quantified using a Qubit 3.0 fluorometer, sized with a Bioanalyzer 2100, and then quantified again using the KAPA Library Quantification kit. Every immunoSEQ 96-well plate was sequenced on a separate single-read 150-cycle Illumina NextSeq 550 flow cell. The authors processed their data as follows. Because the immunoSEQ output included only junctional sequences and no quality scores, the filtering could not be the same as the filtering used for full-length reads. To assign V/J genes and CDR3, sequences were annotated against IMGT germline references using PyIR, a Python wrapper for IgBLAST v1.9. Reads were removed for weak V/J assignments (E-value above 1e-6), missing CDR3, stop codons, out-of-frame junctions, or ambiguous translated residues. A V3J clonotype was defined by an identical inferred V gene, J gene, and CDR3 amino acid sequence. Percentage overlap between repertoires was calculated by dividing the number of shared unique clonotypes by the size of the smaller repertoire. Richness of each repertoire was evaluated using RTK rarefaction, the Chao1 estimator, and Recon v2.1 estimates of unobserved clonotypes. Generation probabilities were computed with OLGA for all TCRbeta clonotypes obtained by the gDNA method from several donors. In its TCRdb copy, this immuneACCESS table keeps in-frame sequences only and misses some clones. Where compared with another copy, unresolved V genes explain less than half of these, and the others have no known cause. The V and J calls and clone size come from that table; D and trimming were worked out from the DNA. The sample profile shows around 640,000 clones; around 96% of them were found once. The leading ten clones occupy about 0.12% of the sample.

Sequencing was carried out using naive CD8+ T cells sorted from blood. This sample's cell subset or site label indicates: CD45RA+CCR7+. This sequence originates from a woman aged 25 to 45 in good health.

The CDR3 has the sequence CASSQDGSSYNEQFF. The sequenced DNA: TGCGCCAGCAGCCAAGACGGGAGCTCCTACAATGAGCAGTTCTTC. The chain employs TRBV4-1 and TRBJ2-1; possibly the D gene is TRBD2, per 6 matching bases. The cysteine opens and the phenylalanine closes a CDR3 of 15 amino acids. The read is trimmed to its CDR3 DNA, 45 bases read in frame from base 1. CDR1 and CDR2 are drawn from the germline V gene: MGHRA, YSYEKL. A distance of 6 bases separates the germline ends of V and J, which lose 0 bases and 0 bases respectively.